This T cell receptor beta chain was identified in a study of blood T cell repertoires in COVID-19. Adults between roughly 18 and 89 years of age took part from about two dozen US areas. Using immunoSEQ multiplex PCR, the repertoire was profiled, and TCRdb retains in-frame clones only, with some absent. The sample yields fewer than 200,000 clones, roughly nine tenths seen once. The CDR3 has 14 amino acids. CDR1 is MNHEY, CDR2 SVGAGI, per germline. Between the trimmed V and J ends, which lost 7 bases and 0 bases, there was a span of 12 bases. The rearrangement links TRBV6-5 to TRBJ1-1; tentative D call: TRBD1 (5 bases). The source of this sequence is a human donor with acute COVID-19. The donor label of this sample is uncertain. Sequenced material: PBMCs or T cells enriched from blood (not recorded which). CDR3 protein: CASTMDNMNTEAFF. The DNA of the CDR3 is TGTGCCAGCACCATGGACAACATGAACACTGAAGCTTTCTTT.